The rows below give T cell receptor beta chains drawn from one sample of a study of blood T cell repertoires in COVID-19. Using immunoSEQ multiplex PCR, the repertoire was profiled, and TCRdb retains in-frame clones only, with some absent. The repertoire has about 160,000 clones, 79% of them found once; the top ten carry 8% to 8.5%. Sequenced sample: peripheral blood. The receptors were gathered from a woman aged 55-69 years with COVID-19, enrolled during active disease. CDR3s include the opening cysteine and the closing phenylalanine or tryptophan. Expanded clones get a size class; other rows say once, few or many, or leave the size out.

v_call: TRBV18; clone_size: few; j_call: TRBJ2-5; cdr3_aa: CASSPPLESTRRETQYF
v_call: TRBV18; clone_size: NA; j_call: TRBJ2-7; cdr3_aa: CASSPVGASAYEQYF
v_call: TRBV18; clone_size: NA; j_call: TRBJ2-5; cdr3_aa: CASSRPKETQYF
v_call: TRBV5-1; clone_size: once; j_call: TRBJ2-2; cdr3_aa: CASSFGTGVIPGELFF
v_call: TRBV6-5; clone_size: NA; j_call: TRBJ1-2; cdr3_aa: CASVDGQNYGYTF
v_call: TRBV7-6; clone_size: NA; j_call: TRBJ2-3; cdr3_aa: CASSLDQGGAQYF
v_call: TRBV9; clone_size: once; j_call: TRBJ2-3; cdr3_aa: CASSVESGITDTQYF
v_call: TRBV29-1; clone_size: NA; j_call: TRBJ2-3; cdr3_aa: CSVGGLLVGTDTQYF
v_call: TRBV19; clone_size: NA; j_call: TRBJ2-2; cdr3_aa: CASSIVLAGGSNTGELFF
v_call: TRBV5-1; clone_size: NA; j_call: TRBJ2-1; cdr3_aa: CASSLRQTYNEQFF
v_call: TRBV5-1; clone_size: NA; j_call: TRBJ2-7; cdr3_aa: CASSFTGTGGKPYEQYF
v_call: TRBV5-1; clone_size: NA; j_call: TRBJ2-3; cdr3_aa: CASSLDPGGASTDTQYF
v_call: TRBV27; clone_size: few; j_call: TRBJ2-1; cdr3_aa: CASTTDRGRYNEQFF
v_call: TRBV25-1; clone_size: NA; j_call: TRBJ2-5; cdr3_aa: CASSARWREETQYF
v_call: TRBV6-4; clone_size: NA; j_call: TRBJ1-5; cdr3_aa: CASSESEWALNQPQHF
v_call: TRBV19; clone_size: few; j_call: TRBJ2-2; cdr3_aa: CASSLRQGNGELFF
v_call: TRBV9; clone_size: NA; j_call: TRBJ2-2; cdr3_aa: CASSVAGVSTGELFF
v_call: TRBV11-2; clone_size: NA; j_call: TRBJ2-3; cdr3_aa: CASSQGGQSTDTQYF
v_call: TRBV29-1; clone_size: NA; j_call: TRBJ2-3; cdr3_aa: CSVTTGVTTDTQYF
v_call: TRBV5-6; clone_size: NA; j_call: TRBJ2-4; cdr3_aa: CASSFGTVVAKNIQYF
v_call: TRBV4-3; clone_size: once; j_call: TRBJ1-1; cdr3_aa: CASSHGTGGAEAFF
v_call: TRBV5-1; clone_size: NA; j_call: TRBJ1-5; cdr3_aa: CASSLGGGDQPQHF
v_call: TRBV5-6; clone_size: NA; j_call: TRBJ2-7; cdr3_aa: CASSLDGPGTSSYEQYF
v_call: TRBV29-1; clone_size: NA; j_call: TRBJ2-7; cdr3_aa: CSVEDPEAYYEQYF
v_call: TRBV13; clone_size: NA; j_call: TRBJ2-1; cdr3_aa: CASSHPSGGGGEQFF
v_call: TRBV19; clone_size: NA; j_call: TRBJ2-2; cdr3_aa: CASSILSGANTGELFF
v_call: TRBV11-2; clone_size: NA; j_call: TRBJ1-1; cdr3_aa: CASSLSTGPGYPEAFF
v_call: TRBV18; clone_size: NA; j_call: TRBJ1-2; cdr3_aa: CASSRNRDRSYGYTF
v_call: TRBV11-2; clone_size: NA; j_call: TRBJ2-4; cdr3_aa: CASSLVQAVRNIQYF
v_call: TRBV5-1; clone_size: NA; j_call: TRBJ1-6; cdr3_aa: CASSRRQGSSYNSPLHF
v_call: TRBV6-5; clone_size: NA; j_call: TRBJ2-2; cdr3_aa: CASSLDRRSGELFF
v_call: TRBV7-2; clone_size: NA; j_call: TRBJ2-7; cdr3_aa: CASSFRAGELYEQYF
v_call: TRBV3-1/TRBV3-2; clone_size: NA; j_call: TRBJ2-5; cdr3_aa: CASSPPSSGVETQYF
v_call: TRBV9; clone_size: NA; j_call: TRBJ2-5; cdr3_aa: CASSVDPGEGETQYF
v_call: TRBV7-3; clone_size: NA; j_call: TRBJ2-5; cdr3_aa: CASSLVGGALEETQYF
v_call: TRBV7-8; clone_size: NA; j_call: TRBJ1-5; cdr3_aa: CASSLAGANQPQHF
v_call: TRBV14; clone_size: NA; j_call: TRBJ1-5; cdr3_aa: CASSPRGPHRQPQHF
v_call: TRBV28; clone_size: NA; j_call: TRBJ1-2; cdr3_aa: CASNLPNAAGNYGYTF
v_call: TRBV4-2; clone_size: NA; j_call: TRBJ2-7; cdr3_aa: CASSLLDSYEQYF
v_call: TRBV7-2; clone_size: NA; j_call: TRBJ1-2; cdr3_aa: CASTPAGGNVYTF
v_call: TRBV5-4; clone_size: NA; j_call: TRBJ1-1; cdr3_aa: CASSASGTLNTEAFF
v_call: TRBV11-2; clone_size: NA; j_call: TRBJ2-4; cdr3_aa: CASSSTGGAAKNIQYF
v_call: TRBV9; clone_size: NA; j_call: TRBJ1-3; cdr3_aa: CASKADNSGNTIYF
v_call: TRBV28; clone_size: few; j_call: TRBJ1-1; cdr3_aa: CASSGMNTEAFF
v_call: TRBV21-1; clone_size: NA; j_call: TRBJ2-7; cdr3_aa: CASSKVGGVYEQYF